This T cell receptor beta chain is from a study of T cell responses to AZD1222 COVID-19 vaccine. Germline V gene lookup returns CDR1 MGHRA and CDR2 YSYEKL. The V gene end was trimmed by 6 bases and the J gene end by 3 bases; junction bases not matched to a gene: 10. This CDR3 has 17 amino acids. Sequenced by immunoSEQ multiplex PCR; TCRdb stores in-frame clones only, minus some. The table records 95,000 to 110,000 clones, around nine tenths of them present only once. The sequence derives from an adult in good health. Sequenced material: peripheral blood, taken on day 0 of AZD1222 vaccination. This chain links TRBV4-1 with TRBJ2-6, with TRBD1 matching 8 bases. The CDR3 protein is CASRKTGASGGANVLTF. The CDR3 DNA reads TGCGCCAGCAGAAAGACAGGGGCTTCGGGTGGGGCCAACGTCCTGACTTTC.